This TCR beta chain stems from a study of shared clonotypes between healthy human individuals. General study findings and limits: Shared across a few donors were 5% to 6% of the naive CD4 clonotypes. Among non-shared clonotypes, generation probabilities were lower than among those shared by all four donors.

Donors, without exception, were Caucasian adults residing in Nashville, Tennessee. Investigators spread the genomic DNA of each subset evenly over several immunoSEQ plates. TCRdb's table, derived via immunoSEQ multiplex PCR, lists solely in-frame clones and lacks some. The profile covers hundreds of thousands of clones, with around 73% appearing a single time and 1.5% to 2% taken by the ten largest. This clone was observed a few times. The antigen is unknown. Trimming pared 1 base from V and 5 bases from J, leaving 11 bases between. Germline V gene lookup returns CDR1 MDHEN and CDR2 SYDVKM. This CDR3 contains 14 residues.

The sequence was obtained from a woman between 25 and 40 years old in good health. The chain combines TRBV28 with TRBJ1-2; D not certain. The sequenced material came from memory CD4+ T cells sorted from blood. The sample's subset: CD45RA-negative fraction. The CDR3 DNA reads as TGTGCCAGCAGTTTATTCGCGGGCCCGTATGGCTACACCTTC. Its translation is CASSLFAGPYGYTF.